The 12 T cell receptor beta chains in this list originate from one sample, sequenced in a study of T cell responses to AZD1222 COVID-19 vaccine. Repertoires were generated with immunoSEQ multiplex PCR, while TCRdb's copy carries only in-frame clones and drops some. The sample holds more than 60,000 clones; more than 75% are singletons and the top ten take around 15%. Sequencing was performed on peripheral blood, taken on day 0 of AZD1222 vaccination. Receptors originate from an adult in good health.

CDR3 residues: CASSPGTDNYGYTF. CDR3 nucleotide sequence: TGTGCCAGCAGCCCCGGGACAGACAACTATGGCTACACCTTC. This chain joins TRBV7-9 and TRBJ1-2; 7 bases match TRBD1. The CDR3 contains 14 residues. CDR1 is SEHNR, CDR2 FQNEAQ, per germline (reference sequence). The J segment lost 2 bases and the V segment lost 5 bases, leaving 5 bases of the junction unmatched.

The sample holds one count of this clone. The CDR3 DNA reads TGTGCCAGCAGTGACGAAATCCCCTCACTAGCAGCTACGAACAATGAGCAGTTCTTC. It is translated as CASSDEIPSLAATNNEQFF. V and J are TRBV6-4 and TRBJ2-1, with D possibly matching TRBD2 (6 bases). The CDR3 extends over 19 amino acids. The ends were cut back, 2 bases at V and 5 bases at J, with 25 bases in the middle. Per germline, CDR1 MRHNA and CDR2 SNTAGT.

This rearrangement joins TRBV6-4 to TRBJ1-1; D is possibly TRBD1 (5 bases). Deletions cut 7 bases from V and 5 bases from J, with 20 bases between. CDR3 size: 15 residues. The germline V gene has CDR1 MRHNA and CDR2 SNTAGT. The CDR3 protein is CASKRTDAGGTEAFF. The CDR3 DNA is TGTGCCAGCAAGAGGACTGACGCCGGGGGGACTGAAGCTTTCTTT.

The chain uses TRBV29-1 and TRBJ1-5, with 7 nucleotides matching TRBD1. The J segment lost 3 bases and the V segment lost 6 bases, leaving 5 bases of the junction unmatched. The CDR3 totals 13 residues. Germline V gives CDR1 SQVTM, CDR2 ANQGSEA. The CDR3: CSVNTGDNQPQHF. DNA for the CDR3: TGCAGCGTAAACACAGGGGACAATCAGCCCCAGCATTTT.

The chain carries TRBV18 and TRBJ2-3; D is possibly TRBD2 (5 bases). This CDR3 contains 13 residues. V was clipped by 2 bases and J by 5 bases, with 8 bases between them. From germline, CDR1 is KGHSH and CDR2 LQKENI. CDR3 in amino acids: CASSPSEEDTQYF. The CDR3 bases are TGTGCCAGCTCACCATCGGAGGAAGATACGCAGTATTTT. Using reference TRBV18 and TRBJ2-3 for the parts outside the CDR3, the full variable domain is NAGVMQNPRHLVRRRGQEARLRCSPMKGHSHVYWYRQLPEEGLKFMVYLQKENIIDESGMPKERFSAEFPKEGPSILRIQQVVRGDSAAYFCASSPSEEDTQYFGPGTRLTVL.

V is TRBV19 and J is TRBJ1-6; weak D call: TRBD1 (6 bases). CDR1 and CDR2 from the germline V gene are LNHDA and SQIVND (reference sequence). The CDR3 contains 16 residues. With 5 bases removed from V and 4 bases from J, the gap between germline ends came to 15 bases. The DNA of the CDR3 is TGTGCCAGTAGTCTCGACAGGCGCCAGTATAATTCACCCCTCCACTTT. Its protein is CASSLDRRQYNSPLHF.

The gene calls are TRBV7-6 and TRBJ2-3; D unresolved. The germline V and J ends were trimmed by 2 bases and 0 bases, with 6 bases remaining between them. This CDR3 has 14 residues. The V gene's germline CDR1 is SGHVS and CDR2 FNYEAQ. This chain's CDR3 is CASSLMASTDTQYF. The CDR3 DNA follows: TGTGCCAGCAGCTTAATGGCCAGCACAGATACGCAGTATTTT. Full variable domain (outside the CDR3, taken from reference TRBV7-6 and TRBJ2-3): GAGVSQSPRYKVTKRGQDVALRCDPISGHVSLYWYRQALGQGPEFLTYFNYEAQQDKSGLPNDRFSAERPEGSISTLTIQRTEQRDSAMYRCASSLMASTDTQYFGPGTRLTVL.

This chain joins TRBV5-1 and TRBJ1-2; no firm D call. V was cut by 0 bases and J by 5 bases, with 5 bases left in between. The CDR3 covers 12 residues. Germline assignment: CDR1 SGHRS and CDR2 YFSETQ. The CDR3 spells CASSLDQYGYTF. As DNA, the CDR3 is TGCGCCAGCAGCTTGGACCAGTATGGCTACACCTTC.

The chain employs TRBV4-1 and TRBJ2-2, with D possibly matching TRBD1 (5 bases). The CDR3 has 14 residues. Looked up from germline, CDR1 is MGHRA and CDR2 is YSYEKL. V was shortened by 4 bases and J by 4 bases, with 10 bases between the two germline ends. This chain's CDR3 is CASSPQGITGELFF. As DNA, the CDR3 is TGCGCCAGCAGCCCGCAGGGAATCACCGGGGAGCTGTTTTTT.

The rearrangement uses TRBV4-2 and TRBJ2-5, with D perhaps matching TRBD2 (5 bases). V lost 1 base and J 3 bases, leaving 15 bases between the germline ends. The germline CDR1 and CDR2 sequences are LGHNA and YNFKEQ. There are 16 residues in the CDR3. The CDR3 bases are TGTGCCAGCAGCCAAGGTCTCCGGGGTAGAGAAGAGACCCAGTACTTC. Residues: CASSQGLRGREETQYF.

The chain uses TRBV25-1 and TRBJ2-6; D might be TRBD2 (6 bases). The CDR3 runs 16 residues. Trimming removed 6 bases at V and 2 bases at J, with 14 bases between. Germline CDR1 reads MGHDK; CDR2 reads SYGVNS. The CDR3 sequence: CASRDRGVTGANVLTF. The CDR3 nucleotides are TGTGCCAGCAGGGACCGCGGGGTGACTGGGGCCAACGTCCTGACTTTC.

The V gene is TRBV19, the J gene TRBJ1-4, with 7 bases fitting TRBD1. V shed 2 bases, J shed 0 bases, and the junction held 12 bases outside the gene matches. Germline assignment: CDR1 LNHDA and CDR2 SQIVND (reference sequence). This CDR3 contains 19 residues. The CDR3 here is CASSIQKGASPATNEKLFF. CDR3 nucleotide sequence: TGTGCCAGTAGTATACAGAAGGGGGCATCCCCTGCAACTAATGAAAAACTGTTTTTT.